These 13 T cell receptor beta chains came from one sample sequenced in a study of blood T cell repertoires in COVID-19. Data came from immunoSEQ multiplex PCR; TCRdb stores just in-frame clones and leaves some out. Counted here are roughly 110,000 clones, approximately 88% occurring once; the ten biggest clones make up 0.65% to 0.9%. The sequenced sample consisted of peripheral blood. These TCRs come from a woman in her 70s with acute or convalescent COVID-19.

There are a few counts of this clone. The genes are TRBV11-1 and TRBJ2-1; 12 bases are a match to TRBD2. The CDR3 consists of 15 residues. With 5 bases clipped from V and 5 bases from J, the junction kept 4 bases outside the gene matches. In germline, CDR1 is SGHAT, CDR2 FQDESV (reference sequence). CDR3 DNA: TGTGCCAGCAGCCCGCGACTAGCGGGAGACAATGAGCAGTTCTTC. Its protein is CASSPRLAGDNEQFF.

J is TRBJ1-6 and V is TRBV19; weak D call: TRBD1 (6 bases). CDR1 is LNHDA, CDR2 SQIVND, per germline (reference sequence). V was trimmed by 10 bases and J by 7 bases, leaving 17 bases between them. The CDR3 extends over 14 amino acids. CDR3 sequence (DNA): TGTGCCACCCGACAGGTCGGTGTGAATTCACCCCTCCACTTT. Protein: CATRQVGVNSPLHF.

The rearrangement joins TRBV5-8 to TRBJ2-7, with TRBD2 as a possible D gene (6 bases). The CDR3 has 15 amino acids. V lost 0 bases and J 3 bases, leaving 13 bases between the germline ends. Per germline, CDR1 SGHTS and CDR2 YDEGEE. The CDR3 is CASSLDGSGDYEQYF. In nucleotides, the CDR3 is TGTGCCAGCAGCTTGGATGGTAGCGGAGACTACGAGCAGTACTTC.

The gene calls are TRBV29-1 and TRBJ1-2; TRBD1 matches at 8 bases. The CDR3 spans 12 residues. V shed 5 bases, J shed 7 bases, and the junction held 6 bases outside the gene matches. Germline assignment: CDR1 SQVTM and CDR2 ANQGSEA. The CDR3 region is CSVWTGTSGYTF. The CDR3 region has the DNA TGCAGCGTTTGGACAGGGACGAGTGGCTACACCTTC. The complete variable domain, with remaining parts taken from reference TRBV29-1 and TRBJ1-2, reads SAVISQKPSRDICQRGTSLTIQCQVDSQVTMMFWYRQQPGQSLTLIATANQGSEATYESGFVIDKFPISRPNLTFSTLTVSNMSPEDSSIYLCSVWTGTSGYTFGSGTRLTVV.

The CDR3 here is CASRLSFTGVKGEQYF. The DNA for the CDR3 is TGTGCCAGCAGACTTTCTTTTACCGGGGTAAAGGGCGAGCAGTACTTC. V and J are TRBV2 and TRBJ2-7; D possibly corresponds to TRBD2 (5 bases). The CDR3 loop spans 16 amino acids. V lost 6 bases and J 6 bases, leaving 24 bases between the germline ends. Germline assignment: CDR1 SNHLY and CDR2 FYNNEI.

V is TRBV6-5 and J is TRBJ1-2; D ambiguous. Trimming stripped 2 bases from V and 2 bases from J, with 6 bases between. The CDR3 contains 13 residues. Germline V gene lookup returns CDR1 MNHEY and CDR2 SVGAGI. The DNA of the CDR3 is TGTGCCAGCAGTTACGGGAGGAACTATGGCTACACCTTC. Protein product: CASSYGRNYGYTF.

The chain is built from TRBV28 and TRBJ1-5, with no clear D. Germline V gene sequence: CDR1 MDHEN, CDR2 SYDVKM. Trimming left V 5 bases short and J 7 bases short, with 15 bases between. The CDR3 runs 14 residues. CDR3 nucleotides: TGTGCCAGCAGTCGCCAGCGGGGTGGGCAGCCCCAGCATTTT. Translated: CASSRQRGGQPQHF.

V is TRBV19 and J is TRBJ2-2, with TRBD1 matching 9 bases. With V trimmed by 7 bases and J by 1 base, 4 bases remained unmatched. This CDR3 has 15 residues. CDR1 is LNHDA and CDR2 is SQIVND in the germline V gene (reference sequence). CDR3 nucleotides: TGTGCCAGTATTAGGGGACAGGGGAACACCGGGGAGCTGTTTTTT. It specifies CASIRGQGNTGELFF. The full variable domain, rest sourced from reference TRBV19 and TRBJ2-2, is DGGITQSPKYLFRKEGQNVTLSCEQNLNHDAMYWYRQDPGQGLRLIYYSQIVNDFQKGDIAEGYSVSREKKESFPLTVTSAQKNPTAFYLCASIRGQGNTGELFFGEGSRLTVL.

This chain links TRBV10-1 with TRBJ2-3, with TRBD1 matching over 10 bases. Germline V gene data show CDR1 as WNHNN and CDR2 as SYGVQD (reference sequence). The trim removed 2 bases at V and 1 base at J, leaving 6 bases unmatched. The CDR3 totals 17 residues. CDR3 sequence reads: CASSERGTGDGTDTQYF. The CDR3 region has the DNA TGCGCCAGCAGTGAGCGCGGGACAGGGGACGGCACAGATACGCAGTATTTT.

The chain uses TRBV5-4 and TRBJ1-2, with 8 bases aligning to TRBD1. The CDR3 length is 15 residues. The germline CDR1 and CDR2 sequences are SGHNT and YYREEE (reference sequence). V shed 0 bases, J shed 7 bases, and the junction held 8 bases outside the gene matches. This chain's CDR3 is CASSLAQGAHGGYTF. The CDR3 DNA sequence: TGTGCCAGCAGCTTGGCCCAGGGGGCGCACGGTGGCTACACCTTC.

The J gene is TRBJ2-2, the V gene TRBV3-1 (or the pseudogene TRBV3-2); 7 positions agree with TRBD2. The CDR3 has 14 amino acids. V shed 6 bases, J shed 0 bases, and the junction held 1 base outside the gene matches. Germline CDR1 LGHDT, CDR2 YNNKEL (reference sequence). CDR3 DNA sequence: TGTGCCAGCAGGGGACTATCGAACACCGGGGAGCTGTTTTTT. Translation gives CASRGLSNTGELFF.

The chain joins TRBV5-1 to TRBJ2-7; 11 bases agree with TRBD2. After removal of 4 bases from V and 2 bases from J, the junction contained 5 bases not matched to a gene. The V gene's germline CDR1 is SGHRS and CDR2 YFSETQ. This CDR3 has 15 residues. In nucleotides, the CDR3 is TGCGCCAGCAGCACGAATAGCGGGAGGGCCTACGAGCAGTACTTC. Translated, it gives CASSTNSGRAYEQYF.

The chain is built from TRBV12-3 or TRBV12-4 and TRBJ1-2, with no clear D. This CDR3 is built from 13 residues. With 6 bases removed from V and 4 bases from J, the gap between germline ends came to 12 bases. Written as DNA, the CDR3 is TGTGCCAGCAGGCTGGCGGGCGTCTATGGCTACACCTTC. Encoded protein: CASRLAGVYGYTF.